This T cell receptor beta chain appears in the sequencing data of a study of vaccination and CD4 T cells after COVID-19. The overall study: The makeup of the convalescents was six males and four females, two of them Hispanic. Drawing of post-COVID samples took place a median roughly 92 days after diagnosis (range 35 to 161).

Researchers used the Oncomine TCR Beta short-read assay to sequence DNA from cultured CD4+ T cells. One entry per CDR3 protein, called by TCRdb with MiXCR from the PCR reads. The sample carries about 17,000 distinct CDR3 sequences, 30% to 40% recorded once. The CDR3 totals 15 residues. The germline V gene has CDR1 DFQATT and CDR2 SNEGSKA (reference sequence). Trimming took 2 bases from V and 4 from J; bases not matched to a gene: 10. As concerns this clonotype: The antigen is not known.

Treatment indicated: approximately 10-day PBMC culture with coronavirus spike peptide pools or control peptides (ViraFEST assay). The chain is built from TRBV20-1 and TRBJ2-5; 7 bases fit TRBD1. Sequenced sample: cultured CD4+ T cells from blood. This sequence originates from a human donor with COVID-19. The CDR3 spells CSARPQQGWGETQYF. In nucleotides, the CDR3 is TGCAGTGCTAGACCTCAACAGGGGTGGGGAGAGACCCAGTACTTC.